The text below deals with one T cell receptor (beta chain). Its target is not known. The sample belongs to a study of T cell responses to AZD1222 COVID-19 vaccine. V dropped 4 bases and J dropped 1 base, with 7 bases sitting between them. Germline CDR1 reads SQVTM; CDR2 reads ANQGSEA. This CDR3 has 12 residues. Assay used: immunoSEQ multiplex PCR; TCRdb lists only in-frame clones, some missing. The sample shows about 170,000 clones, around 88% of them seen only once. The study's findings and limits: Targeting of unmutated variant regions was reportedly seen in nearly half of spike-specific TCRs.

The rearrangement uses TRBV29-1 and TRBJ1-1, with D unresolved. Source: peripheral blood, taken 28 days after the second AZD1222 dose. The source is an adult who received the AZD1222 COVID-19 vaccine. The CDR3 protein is CSVGYQNTEAFF. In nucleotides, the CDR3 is TGCAGCGTTGGGTACCAGAACACTGAAGCTTTCTTT.